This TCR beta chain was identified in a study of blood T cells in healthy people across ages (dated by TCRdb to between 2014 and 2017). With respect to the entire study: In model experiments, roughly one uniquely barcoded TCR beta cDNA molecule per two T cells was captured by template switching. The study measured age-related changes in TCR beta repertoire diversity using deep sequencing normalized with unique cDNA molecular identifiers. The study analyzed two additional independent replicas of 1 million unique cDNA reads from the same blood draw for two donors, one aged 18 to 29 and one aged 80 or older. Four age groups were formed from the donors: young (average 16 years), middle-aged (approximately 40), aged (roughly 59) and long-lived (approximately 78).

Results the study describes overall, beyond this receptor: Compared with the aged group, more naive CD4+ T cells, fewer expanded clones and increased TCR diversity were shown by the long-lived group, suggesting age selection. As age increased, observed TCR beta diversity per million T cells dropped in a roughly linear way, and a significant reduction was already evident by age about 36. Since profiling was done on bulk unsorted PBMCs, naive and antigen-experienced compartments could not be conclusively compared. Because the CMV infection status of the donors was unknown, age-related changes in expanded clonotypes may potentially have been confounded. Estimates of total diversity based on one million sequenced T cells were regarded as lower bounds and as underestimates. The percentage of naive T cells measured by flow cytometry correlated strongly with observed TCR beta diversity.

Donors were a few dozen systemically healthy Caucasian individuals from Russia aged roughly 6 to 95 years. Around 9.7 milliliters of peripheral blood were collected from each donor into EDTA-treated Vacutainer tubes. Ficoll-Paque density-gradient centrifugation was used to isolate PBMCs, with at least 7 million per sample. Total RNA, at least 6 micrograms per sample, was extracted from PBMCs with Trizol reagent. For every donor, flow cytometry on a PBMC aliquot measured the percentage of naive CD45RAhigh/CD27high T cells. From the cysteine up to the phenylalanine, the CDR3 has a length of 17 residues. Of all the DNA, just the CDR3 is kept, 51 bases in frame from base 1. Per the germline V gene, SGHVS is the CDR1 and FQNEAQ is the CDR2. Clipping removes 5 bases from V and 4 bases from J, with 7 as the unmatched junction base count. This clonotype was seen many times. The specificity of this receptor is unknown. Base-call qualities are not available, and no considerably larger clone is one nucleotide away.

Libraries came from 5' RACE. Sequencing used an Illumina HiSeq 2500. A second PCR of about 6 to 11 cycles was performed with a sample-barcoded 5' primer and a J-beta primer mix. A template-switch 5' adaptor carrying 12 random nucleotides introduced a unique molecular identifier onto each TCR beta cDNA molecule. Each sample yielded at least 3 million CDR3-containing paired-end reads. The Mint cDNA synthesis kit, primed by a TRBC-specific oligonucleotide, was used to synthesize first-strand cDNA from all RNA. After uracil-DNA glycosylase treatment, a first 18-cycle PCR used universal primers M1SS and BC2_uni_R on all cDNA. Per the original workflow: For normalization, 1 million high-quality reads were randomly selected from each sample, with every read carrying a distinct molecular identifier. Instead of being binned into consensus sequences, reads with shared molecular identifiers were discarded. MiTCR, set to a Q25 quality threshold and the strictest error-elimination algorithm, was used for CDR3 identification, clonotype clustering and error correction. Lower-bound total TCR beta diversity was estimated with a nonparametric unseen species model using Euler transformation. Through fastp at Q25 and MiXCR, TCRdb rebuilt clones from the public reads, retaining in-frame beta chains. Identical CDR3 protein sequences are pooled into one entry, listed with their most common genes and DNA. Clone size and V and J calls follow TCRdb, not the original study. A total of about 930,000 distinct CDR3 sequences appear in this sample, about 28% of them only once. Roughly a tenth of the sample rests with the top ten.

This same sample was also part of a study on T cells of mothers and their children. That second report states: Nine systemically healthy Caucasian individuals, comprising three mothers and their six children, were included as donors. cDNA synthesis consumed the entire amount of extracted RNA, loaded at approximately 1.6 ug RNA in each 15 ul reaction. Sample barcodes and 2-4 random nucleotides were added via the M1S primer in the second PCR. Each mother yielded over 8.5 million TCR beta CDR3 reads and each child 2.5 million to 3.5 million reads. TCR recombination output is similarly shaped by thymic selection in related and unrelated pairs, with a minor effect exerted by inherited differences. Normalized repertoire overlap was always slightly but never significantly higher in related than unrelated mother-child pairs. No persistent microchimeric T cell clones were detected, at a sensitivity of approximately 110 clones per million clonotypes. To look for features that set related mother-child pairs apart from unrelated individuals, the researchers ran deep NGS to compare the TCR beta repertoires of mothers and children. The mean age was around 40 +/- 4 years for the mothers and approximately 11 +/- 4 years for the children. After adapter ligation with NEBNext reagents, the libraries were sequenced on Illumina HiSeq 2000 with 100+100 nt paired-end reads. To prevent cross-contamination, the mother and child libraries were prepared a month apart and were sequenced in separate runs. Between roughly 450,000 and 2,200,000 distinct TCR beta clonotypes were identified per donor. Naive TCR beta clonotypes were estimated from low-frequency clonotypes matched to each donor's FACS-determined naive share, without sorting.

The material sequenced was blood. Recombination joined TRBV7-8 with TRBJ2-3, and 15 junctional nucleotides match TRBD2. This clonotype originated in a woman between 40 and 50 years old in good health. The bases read TGTGCCAGCAGCCTCGGGACTAGCGGGGGGTGGGCAGATACGCAGTATTTT. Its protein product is CASSLGTSGGWADTQYF.